A selection of T cell receptor beta chains follows, all from one sample in a study of shared clonotypes between healthy human individuals. The protocol was immunoSEQ multiplex PCR, while the TCRdb copy is restricted to in-frame clones and leaves out a portion. This repertoire shows millions of clones, about 95% found once; its top ten account for around 1.1%. Sequenced material: naive CD8+ T cells sorted from blood. The source of these receptors is a man aged 18 to 30 in good health. Both conserved end residues are part of each CDR3. Each record gives: CDR3 protein, CDR3 DNA, clone size, V gene, D gene, J gene, CDR3 length. A D gene is named only where the DNA matches it firmly. The size of a clone is reported for some rows only, either as once, few or many, or as a class for expanded clones.

CAWSRALTEAFF | TGTGCCTGGAGCAGGGCGTTAACTGAAGCTTTCTTT | once | TRBV30 | . | TRBJ1-1 | 12
CATALPAGGPSGANVLTF | TGTGCCACCGCCCTCCCAGCGGGAGGGCCGTCTGGGGCCAACGTCCTGACTTTC | . | TRBV27 | TRBD2 | TRBJ2-6 | 18
CASSRLAGGSYEQYF | TGTGCCAGCAGCCGTCTAGCGGGAGGTTCCTACGAGCAGTACTTC | . | TRBV6-6 | TRBD2 | TRBJ2-7 | 15
CASSSDRAGPPNEQFF | TGCGCCAGCAGCTCCGACAGGGCAGGTCCCCCTAATGAGCAGTTCTTC | once | TRBV5-1 | TRBD1 | TRBJ2-1 | 16
CASSLGRPGTGTNTEAFF | TGTGCCAGCAGCTTAGGCCGTCCCGGGACAGGGACGAACACTGAAGCTTTCTTT | . | TRBV13 | TRBD1 | TRBJ1-1 | 18
CASSAGRWPNYGYTF | TGTGCCAGCAGTGCCGGACGTTGGCCTAACTATGGCTACACCTTC | . | TRBV6-1 | . | TRBJ1-2 | 15
CASSFGTSRGYTF | TGTGCCAGCAGTTTCGGCACCTCTAGAGGCTACACCTTC | . | TRBV28 | . | TRBJ1-2 | 13
CASSEGTVNQPQHF | TGTGCCAGCAGTGAGGGGACAGTCAATCAGCCCCAGCATTTT | few | TRBV2 | TRBD1 | TRBJ1-5 | 14
CASSLNFGAEETQYF | TGTGCCAGCAGTTTAAACTTCGGGGCCGAAGAGACCCAGTACTTC | . | TRBV27 | . | TRBJ2-5 | 15
CAKDDAWTAEQYF | TGTGCCAAAGACGACGCGTGGACTGCCGAGCAGTACTTC | . | TRBV6-1 | . | TRBJ2-7 | 13
CASSSATDTQYF | TGCGCCAGCAGTTCGGCCACAGATACGCAGTATTTT | . | TRBV5-1 | . | TRBJ2-3 | 12
CASSPGQGLQYF | TGTGCCAGCAGCCCGGGACAGGGACTTCAGTACTTC | once | TRBV9 | TRBD1 | TRBJ2-4 | 12
CASSTRQGVVYEQYF | TGTGCCAGCAGTACCAGACAGGGGGTGGTCTACGAGCAGTACTTC | . | TRBV6-6 | TRBD1 | TRBJ2-7 | 15
CAIRTGGIYEQYF | TGTGCCATCCGGACAGGGGGGATCTACGAGCAGTACTTC | . | TRBV6-1 | TRBD1 | TRBJ2-7 | 13
CASSYRRGTSYEQYF | TGTGCCAGCAGCTACAGGCGCGGCACCTCCTACGAGCAGTACTTC | once | TRBV13 | . | TRBJ2-7 | 15
CSVETGDGYTF | TGCAGCGTTGAGACAGGAGATGGCTACACCTTC | few | TRBV29-1 | . | TRBJ1-2 | 11
CASSPVGILQETQYF | TGTGCCAGCAGTCCCGTCGGGATCCTCCAAGAGACCCAGTACTTC | . | TRBV27 | . | TRBJ2-5 | 15
CASSFTSGGARETQYF | TGTGCCAGCAGTTTTACTAGCGGGGGGGCCAGAGAGACCCAGTACTTC | . | TRBV6-5 | TRBD2 | TRBJ2-5 | 16
CASSQDRSGGYTF | TGCGCCAGCAGCCAAGACAGGTCGGGCGGCTACACCTTC | . | TRBV5-1 | . | TRBJ1-2 | 13
CATSRDISGLNTEAFF | TGTGCCACCAGCAGAGACATTTCGGGGCTTAACACTGAAGCTTTCTTT | . | TRBV15 | . | TRBJ1-1 | 16
CAVEPGVSSTDTQYF | TGTGCCGTTGAACCGGGGGTGTCTAGCACAGATACGCAGTATTTT | . | TRBV30 | . | TRBJ2-3 | 15
CASSPQGLIETQYF | TGTGCCAGCAGCCCACAGGGACTAATAGAGACCCAGTACTTC | once | TRBV9 | . | TRBJ2-5 | 14
CASSRLQFGDTQYF | TGTGCCAGCAGCAGGCTTCAGTTTGGGGATACGCAGTATTTT | . | TRBV5-4 | . | TRBJ2-3 | 14
CASSVPGGGSTDTQYF | TGTGCCAGCAGCGTCCCGGGGGGCGGGAGTACAGATACGCAGTATTTT | . | TRBV9 | . | TRBJ2-3 | 16
CASSAGLAREQYF | TGCGCCAGCAGCGCCGGCCTAGCGCGCGAGCAGTACTTC | . | TRBV4-3 | . | TRBJ2-7 | 13
CASSPVARTGELFF | TGTGCCAGCAGCCCGGTGGCCAGGACCGGGGAGCTGTTTTTT | . | TRBV6-5 | . | TRBJ2-2 | 14
CASSQDLLSHAGELFF | TGTGCCAGCAGCCAAGATCTCTTGTCACACGCCGGGGAGCTGTTTTTT | . | TRBV4-2 | . | TRBJ2-2 | 16
CASRGTSGKKYEQFF | TGTGCCAGCAGAGGGACTAGCGGAAAGAAGTATGAGCAGTTCTTC | . | TRBV7-9 | TRBD2 | TRBJ2-1 | 15
CASSPGGSNYGYTF | TGTGCCAGCAGCCCAGGGGGATCTAACTATGGCTACACCTTC | once | TRBV5-4 | TRBD1 | TRBJ1-2 | 14
CASTSQDNEQFF | TGTGCCAGCACCTCCCAGGACAATGAGCAGTTCTTC | . | TRBV9 | . | TRBJ2-1 | 12
CASSFRAVSEAFF | TGTGCCAGCAGTTTCAGGGCCGTATCTGAAGCTTTCTTT | . | TRBV27 | . | TRBJ1-1 | 13
CASSRWPDIEAFF | TGTGCCAGCAGCCGCTGGCCGGATATTGAAGCTTTCTTT | . | TRBV5-6 | . | TRBJ1-1 | 13
CASSLGGSDYGYTF | TGTGCCAGCAGCTTAGGGGGAAGTGACTATGGCTACACCTTC | . | TRBV11-2 | . | TRBJ1-2 | 14
CASSQDAGLDTEAFF | TGCGCCAGCAGCCAAGATGCAGGGCTAGACACTGAAGCTTTCTTT | once | TRBV4-3 | . | TRBJ1-1 | 15
CASSKAEDRGYSEAFF | TGTGCCAGCAGCAAAGCTGAGGACAGGGGTTACTCTGAAGCTTTCTTT | . | TRBV21-1 | . | TRBJ1-1 | 16
CASTSGQAYEQYF | TGTGCCAGCACCTCTGGACAGGCGTACGAGCAGTACTTC | . | TRBV6-5 | TRBD1 | TRBJ2-7 | 13
CASSPVRETGNTIYF | TGTGCCAGCAGCCCGGTTAGGGAAACTGGAAACACCATATATTTT | . | TRBV13 | . | TRBJ1-3 | 15
CASSQESETGWYNEQFF | TGCGCCAGCAGCCAAGAAAGTGAGACAGGGTGGTACAATGAGCAGTTCTTC | . | TRBV4-1 | TRBD1 | TRBJ2-1 | 17
CASSLGGEGNIQYF | TGTGCCAGCAGTTTAGGTGGGGAGGGGAACATTCAGTACTTC | . | TRBV28 | TRBD2 | TRBJ2-4 | 14
CASTNTGEGYTGELFF | TGTGCCAGCACTAACACAGGGGAGGGGTACACCGGGGAGCTGTTTTTT | . | TRBV6-6 | . | TRBJ2-2 | 16
CASSAGTSGSYEQYF | TGCGCCAGCAGCGCGGGGACTAGCGGATCCTACGAGCAGTACTTC | . | TRBV5-1 | TRBD2 | TRBJ2-7 | 15